This is a list of T cell receptor beta chains from one sample in a study of siplizumab effects on memory and regulatory T cells. Produced via immunoSEQ multiplex PCR; TCRdb's table is partial and in-frame only. The sample carries more than 85,000 clones, roughly nine tenths recorded once. The sequencing sample was made of Tregs sorted from blood. The source is a human donor in good health. CDR3s include the opening cysteine and the closing phenylalanine or tryptophan. A D gene is named only where the DNA matches it firmly. Clone size, where shown, is once, few, many, or a class for clones that have expanded.

d_call,v_call,j_call,clone_size,cdr3_nt,cdr3_aa
-,TRBV2,TRBJ2-7,few,TGTGCCAGCACAGATAGCTACGAGCAGTACTTC,CASTDSYEQYF
-,TRBV7-9,TRBJ1-1,-,TGTGCCAGCAGCGCCATTGCGAACACTGAAGCTTTCTTT,CASSAIANTEAFF
-,TRBV7-9,TRBJ2-3,-,TGTGCCTGCAGCTTCAGACAGACTACAGATACGCAGTATTTT,CACSFRQTTDTQYF
-,TRBV6-1,TRBJ2-5,once,TGTGCCAGCAGTCGACAGGAGGTGGAGACCCAGTACTTC,CASSRQEVETQYF
-,TRBV7-6,TRBJ1-4,-,TGTGCCAGCAGCTCCCTGAGAGATTCGGAAAAACTGTTTTTT,CASSSLRDSEKLFF
-,TRBV5-1,TRBJ1-1,-,TGCGCCAGCAGCTTACTGAGTGGTACAGTGAACACTGAAGCTTTCTTT,CASSLLSGTVNTEAFF
-,TRBV29-1,TRBJ1-2,-,TGCAGCGTCCAGACAAGGGGGGATGCGCGGTATGGCTACACCTTC,CSVQTRGDARYGYTF
-,TRBV6-1,TRBJ2-5,-,TGTGCCAGCAAGGGACCTCCCACGCCCCAGTACTTC,CASKGPPTPQYF
TRBD1,TRBV5-1,TRBJ2-7,-,TGCGCCAGCAGCTTGAAGGACAGGGGTTACGAGCAGTACTTC,CASSLKDRGYEQYF
TRBD2,TRBV27,TRBJ2-6,-,TGTGCCAGCAGTTTCGGGAGCGGGAGGGGCCAATCTGGGGCCAACGTCCTGACTTTC,CASSFGSGRGQSGANVLTF
TRBD2,TRBV6-1,TRBJ2-3,-,TGTGCCAGCACTACGGGGGGGCTTTGGATGTATACGCAGTATTTT,CASTTGGLWMYTQYF
TRBD2,TRBV7-8,TRBJ2-5,-,TGTGCCAGCATCGAAACTCCCAAAAGCGGGGGGCCCAAGACCCAGTACTTC,CASIETPKSGGPKTQYF
TRBD2,TRBV7-9,TRBJ2-3,once,TGTGCCAGCAGCACCGGGACTAGCGTCCCAGATACGCAGTATTTT,CASSTGTSVPDTQYF
-,TRBV2,TRBJ2-3,-,TGTGCCAGCAGTCTAGATACGCAGTATTTT,CASSLDTQYF
TRBD1,TRBV30,TRBJ1-6,-,TGTGCCTGGAGAGAGACAGGGACGGATTCACCCCTCCACTTT,CAWRETGTDSPLHF
-,TRBV15,TRBJ2-1,-,TGTGCCACCAGCAGCGGCCGTGGTAGCGGCGGTCGAGGCAATGAGCAGTTCTTC,CATSSGRGSGGRGNEQFF
-,TRBV6-1,TRBJ2-3,-,TGTGCCAGCGGGGGAGCTACCACAGATACGCAGTATTTT,CASGGATTDTQYF
-,TRBV2,TRBJ1-3,-,TGTGCCAGCATGCTCGGGACCTCCGGGAGGAACACCATATATTTT,CASMLGTSGRNTIYF
TRBD1,TRBV10-2,TRBJ2-1,once,TGCGCCAGCATTGACAGGGGAAGTGAGCAGTTCTTC,CASIDRGSEQFF
-,TRBV6-1,TRBJ2-5,-,TGTGCCAGCACACGAGAAGAGACCCAGTACTTC,CASTREETQYF
-,TRBV2,TRBJ1-1,-,TGTGCCAGCAAAACGGACATCGGCACTGAAGCTTTCTTT,CASKTDIGTEAFF
-,TRBV10-2,TRBJ1-5,-,TGCGCCAGCAGTGAGTCAACAGGGATAATGAAAAGCAATCAGCCCCAGCATTTT,CASSESTGIMKSNQPQHF
-,TRBV19,TRBJ2-5,-,TGTGCCAGTAGTGTCACTAGCCATCAAGAGACCCAGTACTTC,CASSVTSHQETQYF
-,TRBV29-1,TRBJ2-3,-,TGCAGCGGGGACATCCCGGGGGATACGCAGTATTTT,CSGDIPGDTQYF
-,TRBV5-4,TRBJ2-1,-,TGTGCCAGCAGCTTTGGGGACCGCTACCGAAATGAGCAGTTCTTC,CASSFGDRYRNEQFF
-,TRBV20-1,TRBJ2-3,-,TGCAGTGCTAGACAGGCAGATACGCAGTATTTT,CSARQADTQYF
TRBD2,TRBV7-3,TRBJ2-1,-,TGTGCCAGCAGCCCGACTAGCGGTTACAATGAGCAGTTCTTC,CASSPTSGYNEQFF
TRBD1,TRBV5-1,TRBJ1-5,-,TGCGCCAGCAGCTTGTCAGGGGGCGGCAATCAGCCCCAGCATTTT,CASSLSGGGNQPQHF
-,TRBV5-1,TRBJ1-3,-,TGCGCCAGCAGCTTAACGGGACAAAGCTCTGGAAACACCATATATTTT,CASSLTGQSSGNTIYF
-,TRBV7-9,TRBJ2-5,many,TGTGCCGGCCGACGACTCCAAGAGACCCAGTACTTC,CAGRRLQETQYF
TRBD2,TRBV15,TRBJ2-1,-,TGTGCCACCAGCGGACCTAGCGGGAGAAACAATGAGCAGTTCTTC,CATSGPSGRNNEQFF
-,TRBV5-4,TRBJ2-1,-,TGTGCCAGTTCCGCGGAGAGGGAGCAGTTCTTC,CASSAEREQFF
TRBD1,TRBV29-1,TRBJ1-2,-,TGCAGCGGGGGACAGGGGTTTGGCTACACCTTC,CSGGQGFGYTF
-,TRBV28,TRBJ1-5,-,TGTGCCAGCAGTTTCCTAGGGCAGGGAGAATTTCAGCCCCAGCATTTT,CASSFLGQGEFQPQHF
-,TRBV10-3,TRBJ2-7,-,TGTGCCATCAGTGGTGGCGGAGCCTACGAGCAGTACTTC,CAISGGGAYEQYF
-,TRBV18,TRBJ1-1,-,TGTGCCAGCTCACTTACCGGGCCTATGAACACTGAAGCTTTCTTT,CASSLTGPMNTEAFF
-,TRBV7-2,TRBJ2-3,-,TGTGCCAGCACCCTTACCCCGAGAAGGACGCAGTATTTT,CASTLTPRRTQYF
-,TRBV15,TRBJ1-5,-,TGTGCCACCAGCGGAACAGGGAGATGGCAGCCCCAGCATTTT,CATSGTGRWQPQHF
-,TRBV7-3,TRBJ2-1,-,TGTGCCAGCAGCTTAAAGGGGGATGCCTTCAATGAGCAGTTCTTC,CASSLKGDAFNEQFF
-,TRBV7-2,TRBJ1-1,once,TGTGCCAGCAGCTTAAACAGGGCGAACACTGAAGCTTTCTTT,CASSLNRANTEAFF
-,TRBV6-6,TRBJ1-1,-,TGTGCCAGCCGAACACAGCAGAACACTGAAGCTTTCTTT,CASRTQQNTEAFF
-,TRBV27,TRBJ2-3,-,TGTGCCAGCAGCCCCGCTTTTGGGACAAAAACAGATACGCAGTATTTT,CASSPAFGTKTDTQYF
TRBD1,TRBV25-1,TRBJ2-7,-,TGTGCCAGCAGTGAATGGACAGGGGGCAATAGGTACGAGCAGTACTTC,CASSEWTGGNRYEQYF
-,TRBV15,TRBJ1-2,-,TGTGCCACCAGCAGAGATATAGGGCCAACAGGGTATGGCTACACCTTC,CATSRDIGPTGYGYTF